Shown below are 10 T cell receptor beta chains from a single sample sequenced in a study of vaccination effects on CD4 cells after COVID-19. Their antigen targets remain unknown. Pools of viral peptides were used by the ViraFEST assay to expand antigen-specific CD4+ T cells ahead of sequencing. It was after around eleven days of culture that CD4+ T cells were isolated. PCR showed that the person got SARS-CoV-2 infection at some point between March and December 2020. Repertoires were generated with immunoSEQ multiplex PCR, while TCRdb's copy carries only in-frame clones and drops some. The profile shows 25,000 to 35,000 clones, 55% to 75% of them singletons. This material consisted of CD4+ T cells from PBMCs cultured with a peptide pool, taken before COVID-19 vaccination. These receptor sequences come from a human donor who had a prior SARS-CoV-2 infection.

This clone turned up a few times. The J gene is TRBJ1-6, the V gene TRBV30, with D uncertain. The germline gives CDR1 GTSNPN, CDR2 SVGIG (reference sequence). V gave up 0 bases and J gave up 7 bases, with 10 bases separating them. The length of the CDR3 is 14 residues. CDR3 loop: CAWSVGLLNSPLHF. The DNA of the CDR3 is TGTGCCTGGAGTGTCGGCCTGCTGAATTCACCCCTCCACTTT.

The chain joins TRBV7-9 to TRBJ1-3; D gene unclear. Germline CDR1 SEHNR, CDR2 FQNEAQ (reference sequence). Trimming took 4 bases from V and 0 from J, leaving 7 bases between them. The CDR3 extends over 14 amino acids. CDR3 sequence reads: CASSSTDSGNTIYF. The CDR3 bases are TGTGCCAGCAGCTCTACCGACTCTGGAAACACCATATATTTT.

This clone came up once. The chain combines TRBV11-3 with TRBJ2-1; D unresolved. Deletions cut 4 bases from V and 8 bases from J, with 15 bases between. Germline assignment: CDR1 SGHNT and CDR2 YENEEA. The CDR3 extends over 14 amino acids. The CDR3 DNA reads as TGTGCCAGCAGCTCCGACCCCACTTCTCATGAGCAGTTCTTC. Amino acid sequence: CASSSDPTSHEQFF.

The table lists this clone with a few counts. This rearrangement joins TRBV4-3 to TRBJ1-2, with D unclear. Germline CDR1 is LGHNA and CDR2 is YSLEER. The CDR3 length is 14 residues. V lost 0 bases to trimming and J lost 5 bases, with 10 bases between them. This CDR3 is CASSQDFGLYGYTF. Written as DNA, the CDR3 is TGCGCCAGCAGCCAAGATTTTGGCCTTTATGGCTACACCTTC.

This sequence joins TRBV11-3 and TRBJ2-1; no clear D gene. Trimming removed 6 bases from V and 4 bases from J, with 10 bases in between. The germline CDR1 and CDR2 sequences are SGHNT and YENEEA. This CDR3 comprises 13 residues. This chain's CDR3 is CASSQKGYNEQFF. DNA of the CDR3: TGTGCCAGCAGTCAAAAAGGGTACAATGAGCAGTTCTTC.

The chain couples TRBV6-1 to TRBJ2-6; 7 nucleotides align to TRBD2. This CDR3 contains 18 residues. V shed 0 bases and J 0 bases; nucleotides not matched to a gene: 5. Germline lookup yields CDR1 MNHNS and CDR2 SASEGT. The CDR3 DNA follows: TGTGCCAGCAGTGAAGCACGGGGGGTGCGCTCTGGGGCCAACGTCCTGACTTTC. It translates to CASSEARGVRSGANVLTF.

This chain links TRBV19 with TRBJ2-5; D gene unclear. Trimming cost V 3 bases and J 5 bases, with 13 bases left between them. The length of the CDR3 is 14 residues. Per the germline V gene, CDR1 is LNHDA and CDR2 is SQIVND (reference sequence). CDR3 sequence: CASSIFPPGETQYF. In DNA form, the CDR3 reads TGTGCCAGTAGTATTTTCCCCCCAGGCGAGACCCAGTACTTC.

In DNA, the CDR3 is TGCGCCAGCAGCTTGGCGCCTGGGACCGAGCAGTACTTC. Encoded protein: CASSLAPGTEQYF. The rearrangement uses TRBV5-1 and TRBJ2-7; D may match TRBD1 or TRBD2 (5 bases each). The CDR3 contains 13 residues. V shed 0 bases and J shed 6 bases, with 10 bases lying between them. Germline V gene sequence: CDR1 SGHRS, CDR2 YFSETQ.

The chain carries TRBV7-9 and TRBJ2-5, with D tentatively TRBD1 (5 bases). Germline lookup yields CDR1 SEHNR and CDR2 FQNEAQ (reference sequence). This CDR3 contains 14 residues. Trimming cost V 2 bases and J 2 bases, with 9 bases left between them. CDR3 region: CASSLLAGQETQYF. CDR3 in DNA: TGTGCCAGCAGCTTACTGGCAGGGCAAGAGACCCAGTACTTC.

The count of this clone is one. The rearrangement uses TRBV2 and TRBJ2-7; 8 bases match TRBD2. The CDR3 contains 13 residues. After removal of 9 bases from V and 3 bases from J, the junction contained 7 bases not matched to a gene. The germline V gene has CDR1 SNHLY and CDR2 FYNNEI. CDR3 sequence reads: CASLDREGYEQYF. The CDR3, as DNA: TGTGCCAGTCTGGACCGGGAGGGCTACGAGCAGTACTTC.